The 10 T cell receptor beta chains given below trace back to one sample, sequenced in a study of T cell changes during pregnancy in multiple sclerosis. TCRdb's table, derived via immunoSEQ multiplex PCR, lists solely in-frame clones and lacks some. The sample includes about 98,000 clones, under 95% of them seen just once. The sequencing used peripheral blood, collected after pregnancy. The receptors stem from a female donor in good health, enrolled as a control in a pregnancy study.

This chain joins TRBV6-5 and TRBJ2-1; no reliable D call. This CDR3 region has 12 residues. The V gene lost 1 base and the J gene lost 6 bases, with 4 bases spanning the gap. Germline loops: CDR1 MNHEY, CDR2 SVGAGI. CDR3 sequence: CASSYFGNEQFF. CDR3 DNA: TGTGCCAGCAGTTACTTCGGCAATGAGCAGTTCTTC.

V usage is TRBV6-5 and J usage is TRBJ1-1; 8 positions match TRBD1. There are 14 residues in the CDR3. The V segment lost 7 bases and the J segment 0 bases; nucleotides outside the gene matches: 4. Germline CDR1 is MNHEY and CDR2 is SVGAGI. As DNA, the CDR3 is TGTGCCAGCACCCTCAGGGGGCTGAACACTGAAGCTTTCTTT. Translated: CASTLRGLNTEAFF.

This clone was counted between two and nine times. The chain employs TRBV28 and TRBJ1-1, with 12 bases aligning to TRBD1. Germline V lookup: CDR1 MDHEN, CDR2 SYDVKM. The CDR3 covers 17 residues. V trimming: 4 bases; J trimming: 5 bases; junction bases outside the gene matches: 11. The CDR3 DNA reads TGTGCCAGCAGTTCCTCCGGGACAGGGGGCGCGCGGACTGAAGCTTTCTTT. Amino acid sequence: CASSSSGTGGARTEAFF.

The CDR3 coding sequence is TGTGCCAGCAGCTTGGGCGGTGAGCAGTTCTTC. Its translation: CASSLGGEQFF. The chain combines TRBV5-6 with TRBJ2-1; no reliable D call. The germline V gene has CDR1 SGHDT and CDR2 YYEEEE. This CDR3 contains 11 residues. V dropped 0 bases and J dropped 9 bases, with 4 bases sitting between them.

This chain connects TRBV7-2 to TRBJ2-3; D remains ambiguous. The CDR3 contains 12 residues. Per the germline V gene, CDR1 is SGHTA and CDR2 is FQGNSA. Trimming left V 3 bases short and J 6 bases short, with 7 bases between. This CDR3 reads CASSFSGDTQYF. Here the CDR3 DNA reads TGTGCCAGCAGCTTCTCCGGGGATACGCAGTATTTT. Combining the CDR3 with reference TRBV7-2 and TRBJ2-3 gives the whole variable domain GAGVSQSPSNKVTEKGKDVELRCDPISGHTALYWYRQSLGQGLEFLIYFQGNSAPDKSGLPSDRFSAERTGGSVSTLTIQRTQQEDSAVYLCASSFSGDTQYFGPGTRLTVL.

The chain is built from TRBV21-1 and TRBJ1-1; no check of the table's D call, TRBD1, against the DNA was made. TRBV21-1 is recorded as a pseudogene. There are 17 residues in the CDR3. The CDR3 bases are TGTGCCAGCAGCACACCGATTTTGGGACAGGCAAACACTGAAGCTTTCTTT. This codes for CASSTPILGQANTEAFF.

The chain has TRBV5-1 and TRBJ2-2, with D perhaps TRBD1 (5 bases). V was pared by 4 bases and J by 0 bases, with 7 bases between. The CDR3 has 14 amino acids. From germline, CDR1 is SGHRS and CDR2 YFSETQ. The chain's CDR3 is CASSPDTNTGELFF. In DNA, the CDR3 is TGCGCCAGCAGCCCGGACACGAACACCGGGGAGCTGTTTTTT.

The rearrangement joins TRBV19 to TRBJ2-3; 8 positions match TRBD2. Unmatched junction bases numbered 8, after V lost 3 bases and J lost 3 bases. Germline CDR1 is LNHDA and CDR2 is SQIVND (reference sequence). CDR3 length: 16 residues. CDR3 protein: CASSIRRGGRTDTQYF. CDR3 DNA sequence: TGTGCCAGTAGTATTCGCCGGGGGGGCCGGACAGATACGCAGTATTTT.

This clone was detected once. The CDR3 sequence: CASSLDTYEQYF. DNA for the CDR3: TGTGCCAGCAGCCTCGACACCTACGAGCAGTACTTC. The chain employs TRBV5-6 and TRBJ2-7, with unresolved D. Germline V gives CDR1 SGHDT, CDR2 YYEEEE. CDR3 length equals 12 residues. Between the trimmed V and J ends, which lost 4 bases and 2 bases, there was a span of 7 bases.

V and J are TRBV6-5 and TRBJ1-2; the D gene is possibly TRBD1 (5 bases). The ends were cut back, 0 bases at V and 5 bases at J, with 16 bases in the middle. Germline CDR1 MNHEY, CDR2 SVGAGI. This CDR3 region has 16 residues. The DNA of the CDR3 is TGTGCCAGCAGTTACTCGACGGGAGGGGATCTTTATGGCTACACCTTC. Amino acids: CASSYSTGGDLYGYTF.